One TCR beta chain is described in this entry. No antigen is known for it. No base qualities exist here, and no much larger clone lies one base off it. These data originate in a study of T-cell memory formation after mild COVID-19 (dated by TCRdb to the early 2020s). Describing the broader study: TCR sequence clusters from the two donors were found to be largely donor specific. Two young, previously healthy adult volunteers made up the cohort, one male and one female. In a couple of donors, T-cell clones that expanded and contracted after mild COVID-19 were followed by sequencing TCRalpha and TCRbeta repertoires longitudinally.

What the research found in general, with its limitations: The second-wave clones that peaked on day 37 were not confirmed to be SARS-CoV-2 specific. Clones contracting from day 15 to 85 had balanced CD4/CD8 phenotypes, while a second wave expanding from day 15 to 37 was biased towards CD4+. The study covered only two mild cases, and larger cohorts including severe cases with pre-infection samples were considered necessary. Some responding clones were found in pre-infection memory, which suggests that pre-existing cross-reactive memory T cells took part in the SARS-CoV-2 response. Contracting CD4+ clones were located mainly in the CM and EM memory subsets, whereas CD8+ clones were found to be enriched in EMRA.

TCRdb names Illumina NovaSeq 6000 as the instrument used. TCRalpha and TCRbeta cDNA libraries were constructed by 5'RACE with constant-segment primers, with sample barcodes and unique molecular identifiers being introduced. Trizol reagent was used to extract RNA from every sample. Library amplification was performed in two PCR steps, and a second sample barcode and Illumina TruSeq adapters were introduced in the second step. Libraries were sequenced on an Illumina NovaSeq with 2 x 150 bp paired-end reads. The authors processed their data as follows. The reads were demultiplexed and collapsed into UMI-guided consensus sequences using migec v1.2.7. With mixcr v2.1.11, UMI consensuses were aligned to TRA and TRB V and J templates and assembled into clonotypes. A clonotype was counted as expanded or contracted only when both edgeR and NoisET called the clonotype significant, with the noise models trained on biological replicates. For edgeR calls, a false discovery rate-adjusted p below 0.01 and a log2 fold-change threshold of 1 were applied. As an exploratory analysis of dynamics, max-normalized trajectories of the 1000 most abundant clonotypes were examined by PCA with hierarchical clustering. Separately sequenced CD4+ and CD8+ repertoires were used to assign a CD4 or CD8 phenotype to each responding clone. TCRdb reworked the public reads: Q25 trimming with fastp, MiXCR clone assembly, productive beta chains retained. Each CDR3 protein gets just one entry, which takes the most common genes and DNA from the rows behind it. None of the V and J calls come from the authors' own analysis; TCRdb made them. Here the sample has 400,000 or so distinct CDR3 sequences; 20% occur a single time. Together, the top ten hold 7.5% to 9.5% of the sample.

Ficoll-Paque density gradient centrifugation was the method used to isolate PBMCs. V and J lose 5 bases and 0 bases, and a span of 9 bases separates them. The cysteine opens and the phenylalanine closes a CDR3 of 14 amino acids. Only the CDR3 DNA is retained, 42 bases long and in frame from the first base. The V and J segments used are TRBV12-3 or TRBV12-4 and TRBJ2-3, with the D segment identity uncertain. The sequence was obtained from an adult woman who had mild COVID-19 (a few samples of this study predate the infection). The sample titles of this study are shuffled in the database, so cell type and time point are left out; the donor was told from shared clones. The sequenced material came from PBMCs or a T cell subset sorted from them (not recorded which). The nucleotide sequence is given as TGTGCCAGCAGTCCCAGTCACAGCACAGATACGCAGTATTTT. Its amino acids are CASSPSHSTDTQYF.